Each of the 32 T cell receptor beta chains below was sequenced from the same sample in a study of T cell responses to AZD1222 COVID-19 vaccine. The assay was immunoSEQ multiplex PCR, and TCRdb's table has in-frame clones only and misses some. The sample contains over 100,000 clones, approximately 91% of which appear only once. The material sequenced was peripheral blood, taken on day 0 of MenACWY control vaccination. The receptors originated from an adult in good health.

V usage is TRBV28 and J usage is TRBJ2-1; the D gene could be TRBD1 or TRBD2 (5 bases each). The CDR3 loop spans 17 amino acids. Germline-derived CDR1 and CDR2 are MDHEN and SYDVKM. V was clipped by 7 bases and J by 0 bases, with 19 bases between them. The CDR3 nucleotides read TGTGCCAGCACCCAGGGAGAGCTTAAGAGCTCCTACAATGAGCAGTTCTTC. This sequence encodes CASTQGELKSSYNEQFF.

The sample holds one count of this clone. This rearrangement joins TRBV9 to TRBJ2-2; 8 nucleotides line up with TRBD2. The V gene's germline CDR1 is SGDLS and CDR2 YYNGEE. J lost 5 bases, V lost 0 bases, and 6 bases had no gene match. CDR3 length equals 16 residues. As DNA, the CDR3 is TGTGCCAGCAGCGTAGGTACTAGCGGAATTACCGGGGAGCTGTTTTTT. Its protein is CASSVGTSGITGELFF.

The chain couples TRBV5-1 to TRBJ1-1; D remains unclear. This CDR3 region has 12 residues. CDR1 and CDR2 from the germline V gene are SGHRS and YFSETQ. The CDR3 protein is CVCRGMNTEAFF. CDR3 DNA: TGCGTGTGCCGGGGAATGAACACTGAAGCTTTCTTT.

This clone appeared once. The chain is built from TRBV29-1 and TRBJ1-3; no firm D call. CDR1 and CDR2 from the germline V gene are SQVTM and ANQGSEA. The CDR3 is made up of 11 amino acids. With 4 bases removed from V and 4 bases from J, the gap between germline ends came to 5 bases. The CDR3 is CSVGHGNTIYF. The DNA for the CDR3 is TGCAGCGTTGGACACGGAAACACCATATATTTT.

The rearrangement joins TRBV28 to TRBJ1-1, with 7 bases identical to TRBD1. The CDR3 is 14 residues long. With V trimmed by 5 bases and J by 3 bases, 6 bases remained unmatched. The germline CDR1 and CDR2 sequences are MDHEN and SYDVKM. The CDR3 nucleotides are TGTGCCAGCAGTCCGGGACAGAGGGACACTGAAGCTTTCTTT. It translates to CASSPGQRDTEAFF.

The CDR3 region is CASSAAGGRSDTQYF. Here the CDR3 DNA reads TGTGCCAGCAGCGCGGCAGGGGGGCGTTCAGATACGCAGTATTTT. This rearrangement joins TRBV7-2 to TRBJ2-3; weak D call: TRBD1 (7 bases). Germline CDR1 SGHTA, CDR2 FQGNSA. CDR3 length equals 15 residues. V shed 5 bases and J shed 4 bases, with 16 bases lying between them.

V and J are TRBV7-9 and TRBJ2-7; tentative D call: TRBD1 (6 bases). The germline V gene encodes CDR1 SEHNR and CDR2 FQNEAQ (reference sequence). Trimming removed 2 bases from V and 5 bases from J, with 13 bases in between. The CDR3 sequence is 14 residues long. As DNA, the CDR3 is TGTGCCAGCAGCTTATCGAACAGGGACGACGAGCAGTACTTC. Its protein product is CASSLSNRDDEQYF. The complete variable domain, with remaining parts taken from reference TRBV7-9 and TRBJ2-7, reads DTGVSQNPRHKITKRGQNVTFRCDPISEHNRLYWYRQTLGQGPEFLTYFQNEAQLEKSRLLSDRFSAERPKGSFSTLEIQRTEQGDSAMYLCASSLSNRDDEQYFGPGTRLTVT.

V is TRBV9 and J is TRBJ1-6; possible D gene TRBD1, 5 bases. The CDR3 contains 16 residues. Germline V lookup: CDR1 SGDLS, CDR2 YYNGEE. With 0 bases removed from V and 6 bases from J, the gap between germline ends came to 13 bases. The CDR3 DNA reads TGTGCCAGCAGCGTAGGAGCAGGGACCACTAATTCACCCCTCCACTTT. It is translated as CASSVGAGTTNSPLHF.

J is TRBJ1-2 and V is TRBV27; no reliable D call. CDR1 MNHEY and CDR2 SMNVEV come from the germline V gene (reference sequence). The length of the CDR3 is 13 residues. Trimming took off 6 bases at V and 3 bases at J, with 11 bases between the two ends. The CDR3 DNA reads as TGTGCCAGCAGCGCCAGACGGGACTATGGCTACACCTTC. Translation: CASSARRDYGYTF.

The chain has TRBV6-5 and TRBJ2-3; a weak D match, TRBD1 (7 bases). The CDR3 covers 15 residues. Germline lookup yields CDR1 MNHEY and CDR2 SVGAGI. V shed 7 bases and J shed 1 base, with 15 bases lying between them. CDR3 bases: TGTGCCAGCAAATTCAGGGGGACTGGCACAGATACGCAGTATTTT. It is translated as CASKFRGTGTDTQYF.

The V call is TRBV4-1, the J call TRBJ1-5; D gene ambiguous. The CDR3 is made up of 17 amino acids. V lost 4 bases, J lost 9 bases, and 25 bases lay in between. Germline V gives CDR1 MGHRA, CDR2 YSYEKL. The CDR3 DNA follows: TGCGCCAGCAGCCCTCCCGGTCTCTGGAGATCAAGGCGGCCCCAGCATTTT. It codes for CASSPPGLWRSRRPQHF.

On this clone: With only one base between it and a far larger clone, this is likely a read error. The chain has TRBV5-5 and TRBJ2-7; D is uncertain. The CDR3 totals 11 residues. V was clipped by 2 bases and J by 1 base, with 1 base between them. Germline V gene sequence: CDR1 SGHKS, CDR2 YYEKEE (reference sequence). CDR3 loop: CASSFSYEQYF. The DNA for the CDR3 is TGTGCCAGCAGCTTTTCCTACGAGCAGTACTTC.

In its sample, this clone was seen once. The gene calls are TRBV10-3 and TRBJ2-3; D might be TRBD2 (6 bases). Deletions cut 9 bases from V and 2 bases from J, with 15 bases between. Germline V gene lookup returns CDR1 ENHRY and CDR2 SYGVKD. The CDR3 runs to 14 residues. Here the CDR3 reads CAMGVGLTTDTQYF. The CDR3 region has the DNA TGTGCCATGGGGGTAGGACTAACCACAGATACGCAGTATTTT.

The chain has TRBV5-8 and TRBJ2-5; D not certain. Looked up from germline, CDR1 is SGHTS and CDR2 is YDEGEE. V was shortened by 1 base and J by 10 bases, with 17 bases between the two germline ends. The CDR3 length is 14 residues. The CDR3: CASSLIGSMRDQYF. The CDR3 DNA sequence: TGTGCCAGCAGCTTGATCGGGTCGATGCGTGACCAGTACTTC.

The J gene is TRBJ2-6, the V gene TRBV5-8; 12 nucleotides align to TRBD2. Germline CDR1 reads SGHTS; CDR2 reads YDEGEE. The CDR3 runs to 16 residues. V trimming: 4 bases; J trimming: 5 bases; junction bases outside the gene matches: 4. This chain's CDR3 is CASSLAGGRWANVLTF. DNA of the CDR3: TGTGCCAGCAGCCTAGCGGGGGGGAGATGGGCCAACGTCCTGACTTTC.

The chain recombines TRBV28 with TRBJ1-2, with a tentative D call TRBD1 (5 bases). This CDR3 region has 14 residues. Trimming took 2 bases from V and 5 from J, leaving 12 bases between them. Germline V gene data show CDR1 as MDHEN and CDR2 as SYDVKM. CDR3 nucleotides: TGTGCCAGCAGTTTAGCCCCAGGGACTTATGGCTACACCTTC. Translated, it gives CASSLAPGTYGYTF.

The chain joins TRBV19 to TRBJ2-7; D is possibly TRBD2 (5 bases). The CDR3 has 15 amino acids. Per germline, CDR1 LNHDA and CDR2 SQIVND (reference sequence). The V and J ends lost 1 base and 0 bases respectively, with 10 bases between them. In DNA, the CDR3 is TGTGCCAGTAGTATAGTTGGAGGAGACTCCTACGAGCAGTACTTC. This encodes CASSIVGGDSYEQYF.

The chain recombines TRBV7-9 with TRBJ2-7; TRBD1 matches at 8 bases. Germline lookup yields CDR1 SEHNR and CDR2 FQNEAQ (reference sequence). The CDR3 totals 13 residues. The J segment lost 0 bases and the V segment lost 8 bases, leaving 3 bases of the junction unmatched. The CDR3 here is CASHTGGSYEQYF. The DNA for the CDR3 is TGTGCCAGCCATACAGGGGGCTCCTACGAGCAGTACTTC.

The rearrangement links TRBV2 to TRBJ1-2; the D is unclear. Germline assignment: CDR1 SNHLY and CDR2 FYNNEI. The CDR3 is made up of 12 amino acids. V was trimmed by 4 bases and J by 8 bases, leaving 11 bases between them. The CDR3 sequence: CASSALMGGYTF. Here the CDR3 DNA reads TGTGCCAGCAGTGCCCTCATGGGGGGCTACACCTTC.

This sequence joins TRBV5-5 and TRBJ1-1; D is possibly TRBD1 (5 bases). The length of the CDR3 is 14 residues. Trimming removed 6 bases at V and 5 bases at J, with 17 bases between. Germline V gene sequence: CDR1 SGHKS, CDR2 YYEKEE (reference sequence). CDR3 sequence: CASTPGRGRTEAFF. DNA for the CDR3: TGTGCCAGCACCCCGGGTCGGGGGAGGACTGAAGCTTTCTTT.

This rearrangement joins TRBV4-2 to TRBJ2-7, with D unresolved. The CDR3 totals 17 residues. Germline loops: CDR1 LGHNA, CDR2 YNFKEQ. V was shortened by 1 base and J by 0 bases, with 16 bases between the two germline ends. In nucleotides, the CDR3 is TGTGCCAGCAGCCAAGTGTTAGTTCCACGATACTCCTACGAGCAGTACTTC. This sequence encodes CASSQVLVPRYSYEQYF.

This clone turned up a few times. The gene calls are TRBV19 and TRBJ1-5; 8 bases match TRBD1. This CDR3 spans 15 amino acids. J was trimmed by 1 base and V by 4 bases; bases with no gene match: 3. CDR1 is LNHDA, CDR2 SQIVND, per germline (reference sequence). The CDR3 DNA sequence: TGTGCCAGTAGTAAAAGGACAGGGAGCAATCAGCCCCAGCATTTT. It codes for CASSKRTGSNQPQHF.

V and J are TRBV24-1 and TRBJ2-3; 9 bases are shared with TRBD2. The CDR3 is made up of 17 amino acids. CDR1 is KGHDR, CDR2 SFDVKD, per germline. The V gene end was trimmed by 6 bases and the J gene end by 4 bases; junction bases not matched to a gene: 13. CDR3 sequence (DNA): TGTGCCACCAGTTCCGCCGGGACTAGCATGAGCTCAGATACGCAGTATTTT. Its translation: CATSSAGTSMSSDTQYF.

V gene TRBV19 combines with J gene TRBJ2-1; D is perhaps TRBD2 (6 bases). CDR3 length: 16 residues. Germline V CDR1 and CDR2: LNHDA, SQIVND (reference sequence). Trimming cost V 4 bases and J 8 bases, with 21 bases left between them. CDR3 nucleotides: TGTGCCAGTAGTACCGGCGGACCATGGCGGGGCGATGAGCAGTTCTTC. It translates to CASSTGGPWRGDEQFF.

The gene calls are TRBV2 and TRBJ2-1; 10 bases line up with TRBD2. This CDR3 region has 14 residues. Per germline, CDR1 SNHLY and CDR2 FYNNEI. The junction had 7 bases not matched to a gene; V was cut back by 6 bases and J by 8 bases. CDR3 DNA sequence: TGTGCCAGCAGCACAGCGGGAGGGCCGGATGAGCAGTTCTTC. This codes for CASSTAGGPDEQFF.

The CDR3 region is CASSTQRNTGELFF. DNA for the CDR3: TGTGCCAGCAGCACCCAGCGGAACACCGGGGAGCTGTTTTTT. The chain carries TRBV7-2 and TRBJ2-2; D is uncertain. CDR3 size: 14 residues. Germline-derived CDR1 and CDR2 are SGHTA and FQGNSA. The V end lost 5 bases, the J end lost 1 base, and 8 bases lay between the germline ends.

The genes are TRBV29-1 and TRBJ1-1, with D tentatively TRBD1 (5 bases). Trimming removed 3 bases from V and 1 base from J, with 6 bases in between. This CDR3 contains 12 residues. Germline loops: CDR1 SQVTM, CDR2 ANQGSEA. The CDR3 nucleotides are TGCAGCGTTGAGGGGGGGAACACTGAAGCTTTCTTT. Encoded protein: CSVEGGNTEAFF.

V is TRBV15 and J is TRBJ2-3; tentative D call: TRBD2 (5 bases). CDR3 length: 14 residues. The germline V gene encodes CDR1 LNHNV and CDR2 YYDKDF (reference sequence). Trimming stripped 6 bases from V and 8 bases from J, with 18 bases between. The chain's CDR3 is CATSGPTPGGTQYF. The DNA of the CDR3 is TGTGCCACCAGTGGACCCACCCCCGGAGGTACGCAGTATTTT.

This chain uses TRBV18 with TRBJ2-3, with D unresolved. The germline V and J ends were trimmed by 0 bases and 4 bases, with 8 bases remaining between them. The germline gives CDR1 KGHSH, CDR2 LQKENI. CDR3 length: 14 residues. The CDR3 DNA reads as TGTGCCAGCTCACCACCGCCACCAGCAGATACGCAGTATTTT. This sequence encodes CASSPPPPADTQYF.

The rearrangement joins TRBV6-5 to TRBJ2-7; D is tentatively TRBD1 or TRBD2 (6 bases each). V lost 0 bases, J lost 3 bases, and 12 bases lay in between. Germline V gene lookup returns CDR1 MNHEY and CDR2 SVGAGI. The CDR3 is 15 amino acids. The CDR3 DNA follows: TGTGCCAGCAGTTACTCGGGGGGACAACTCTACGAGCAGTACTTC. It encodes CASSYSGGQLYEQYF.

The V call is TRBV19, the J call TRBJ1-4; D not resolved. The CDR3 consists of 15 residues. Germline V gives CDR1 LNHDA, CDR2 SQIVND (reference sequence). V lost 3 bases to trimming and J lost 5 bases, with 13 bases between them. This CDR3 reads CASSILGGSNEKLFF. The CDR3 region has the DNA TGTGCCAGTAGTATTCTAGGAGGGTCGAATGAAAAACTGTTTTTT.

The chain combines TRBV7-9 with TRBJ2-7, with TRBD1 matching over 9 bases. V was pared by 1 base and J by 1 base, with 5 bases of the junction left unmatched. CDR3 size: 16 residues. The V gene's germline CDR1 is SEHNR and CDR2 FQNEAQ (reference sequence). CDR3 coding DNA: TGTGCCAGCAGCTTAGGACAGGGGGTCGGATCCTACGAGCAGTACTTC. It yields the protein CASSLGQGVGSYEQYF.